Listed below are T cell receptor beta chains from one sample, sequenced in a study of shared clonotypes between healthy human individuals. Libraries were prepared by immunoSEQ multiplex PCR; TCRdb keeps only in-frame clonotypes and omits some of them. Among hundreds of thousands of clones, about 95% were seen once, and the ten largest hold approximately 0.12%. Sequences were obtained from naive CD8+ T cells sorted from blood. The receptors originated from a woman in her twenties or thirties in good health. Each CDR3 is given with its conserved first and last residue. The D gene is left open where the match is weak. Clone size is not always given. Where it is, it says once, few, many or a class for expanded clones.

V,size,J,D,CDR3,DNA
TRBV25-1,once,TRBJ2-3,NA,CASSTGSGADTQYF,TGTGCCAGCAGTACAGGTTCCGGGGCAGATACGCAGTATTTT
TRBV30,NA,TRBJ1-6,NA,CAWSVFGDSPLHF,TGTGCCTGGAGTGTATTCGGGGATTCACCCCTCCACTTT
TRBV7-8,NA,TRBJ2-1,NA,CASSLGDRLTPYNEQFF,TGTGCCAGCAGCTTAGGGGATAGACTAACCCCCTACAATGAGCAGTTCTTC
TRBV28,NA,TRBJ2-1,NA,CASSFRTDDEQFF,TGTGCCAGCAGTTTTCGAACTGATGATGAGCAGTTCTTC
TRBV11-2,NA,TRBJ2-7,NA,CASSGSTGEQYF,TGTGCCAGCAGCGGGTCTACTGGCGAGCAGTACTTC
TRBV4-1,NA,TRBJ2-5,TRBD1,CASSDFDRVEETQYF,TGCGCCAGCAGCGATTTTGACAGGGTCGAAGAGACCCAGTACTTC
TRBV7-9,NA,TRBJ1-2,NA,CASSIQTGLNYGYTF,TGTGCCAGCAGCATACAAACAGGCCTTAACTATGGCTACACCTTC
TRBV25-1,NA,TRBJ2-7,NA,CASSPGEPYEQYF,TGTGCCAGCAGTCCGGGGGAACCCTACGAGCAGTACTTC
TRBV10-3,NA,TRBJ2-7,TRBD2,CAISEGLAGPSSYEQYF,TGTGCCATCAGTGAGGGACTAGCGGGCCCGAGCTCCTACGAGCAGTACTTC
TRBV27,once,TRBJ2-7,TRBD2,CASSLQAGERTYEQYF,TGTGCCAGCAGTTTACAAGCGGGGGAAAGAACCTACGAGCAGTACTTC
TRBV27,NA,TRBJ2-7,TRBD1,CASSLSTGDLSYEQYF,TGTGCCAGCAGTTTATCGACAGGGGACCTCTCCTACGAGCAGTACTTC
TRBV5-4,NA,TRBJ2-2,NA,CASSPGDQGNTGELFF,TGTGCCAGCAGCCCGGGGGACCAAGGAAACACCGGGGAGCTGTTTTTT
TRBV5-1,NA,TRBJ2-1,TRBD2,CASSSNTGTSYYNEQFF,TGCGCCAGCAGCTCTAACACCGGGACTAGTTATTACAATGAGCAGTTCTTC